Following are 9 T cell receptor beta chains from one sample sequenced in a study of cytomegalovirus exposure and HLA in healthy donors. It was with 60 Vbeta and 13 Jbeta primers that the PCR ran. TCRdb keeps only in-frame clones here, not all; method: immunoSEQ multiplex PCR. The data contain over 150,000 clones, less than 85% of them singletons. Sequencing was done on a sample of PBMCs. These receptors were taken from a man between 18 and 29 years old in good health and CMV-seronegative.

The chain joins TRBV2 to TRBJ1-3; D possibly corresponds to TRBD1 (6 bases). With 5 bases removed from V and 2 bases from J, the gap between germline ends came to 13 bases. CDR1 SNHLY and CDR2 FYNNEI come from the germline V gene. The length of the CDR3 is 15 residues. CDR3 loop: CASSWGQHPGNTIYF. CDR3 DNA: TGTGCCAGCAGTTGGGGACAACACCCTGGAAACACCATATATTTT.

This clone was picked up one time. CDR3 coding DNA: TGTGCCAGCAGTCTAACTAGCGGGGGGCAAGAGACCCAGTACTTC. Translating it yields CASSLTSGGQETQYF. The V and J genes are TRBV27 and TRBJ2-5, with 12 bases aligning to TRBD2. The CDR3 covers 15 residues. In germline, CDR1 is MNHEY, CDR2 SMNVEV (reference sequence). J lost 2 bases, V lost 5 bases, and 3 bases had no gene match.

The V call is TRBV19, the J call TRBJ2-7; TRBD2 matches 9 bases. The V gene end was trimmed by 3 bases and the J gene end by 0 bases; junction bases not matched to a gene: 6. Germline loops: CDR1 LNHDA, CDR2 SQIVND (reference sequence). The CDR3 runs 16 residues. The CDR3 region is CASSMRGGLSSYEQYF. The CDR3 coding sequence is TGTGCCAGTAGTATGCGGGGGGGGCTTAGCTCCTACGAGCAGTACTTC. Variable domain in full (rest from reference TRBV19 and TRBJ2-7): DGGITQSPKYLFRKEGQNVTLSCEQNLNHDAMYWYRQDPGQGLRLIYYSQIVNDFQKGDIAEGYSVSREKKESFPLTVTSAQKNPTAFYLCASSMRGGLSSYEQYFGPGTRLTVT.

V is TRBV9 and J is TRBJ2-7; possibly TRBD2 for D (5 bases). Trimming took 0 bases from V and 0 from J, leaving 7 bases between them. This CDR3 region has 14 residues. The germline V gene has CDR1 SGDLS and CDR2 YYNGEE. The CDR3 DNA reads as TGTGCCAGCAGCGTAGGAGGGAACTCCTACGAGCAGTACTTC. It encodes CASSVGGNSYEQYF.

This clone showed up just once. This chain joins TRBV7-9 and TRBJ2-5; D perhaps matches TRBD2 (6 bases). The CDR3 totals 13 residues. Germline CDR1 reads SEHNR; CDR2 reads FQNEAQ (reference sequence). V lost 2 bases, J lost 3 bases, and 7 bases lay in between. The CDR3 DNA follows: TGTGCCAGCAGCTTATCGGGAGAAGAGACCCAGTACTTC. It codes for CASSLSGEETQYF.

The chain uses TRBV28 and TRBJ2-1, with 8 bases fitting TRBD2. Trimming at V came to 6 bases and at J to 5 bases, leaving 9 bases not matched to a gene. Germline V gene sequence: CDR1 MDHEN, CDR2 SYDVKM. The CDR3 is made up of 15 amino acids. The CDR3, as DNA: TGTGCCAGCAGATCGCCCCCCGGGAGGGACAATGAGCAGTTCTTC. Amino acids: CASRSPPGRDNEQFF. The whole variable domain, remainder taken from reference TRBV28 and TRBJ2-1, is DVKVTQSSRYLVKRTGEKVFLECVQDMDHENMFWYRQDPGLGLRLIYFSYDVKMKEKGDIPEGYSVSREKKERFSLILESASTNQTSMYLCASRSPPGRDNEQFFGPGTRLTVL.

This chain links TRBV6-5 with TRBJ2-7; 11 bases map to TRBD2. In germline, CDR1 is MNHEY, CDR2 SVGAGI. The CDR3 is 15 amino acids. Germline trimming cut 4 bases from V and 3 bases from J; bases unmatched to any gene: 5. CDR3 coding DNA: TGTGCCAGCAGTTCTCCCGGGACTAGCGGCTACGAGCAGTACTTC. As protein: CASSSPGTSGYEQYF.

This sequence joins TRBV29-1 and TRBJ2-5; 8 bases are shared with TRBD2. The CDR3 consists of 13 residues. Germline V lookup: CDR1 SQVTM, CDR2 ANQGSEA. The J segment lost 5 bases and the V segment lost 4 bases, leaving 6 bases of the junction unmatched. CDR3 protein: CSVGRGVQETQYF. The CDR3 DNA follows: TGCAGCGTTGGGCGGGGGGTCCAGGAGACCCAGTACTTC.

The chain joins TRBV6-5 to TRBJ2-3; a possible D gene is TRBD2 (5 bases). The CDR3 is made up of 14 amino acids. Trimming took 2 bases from V and 0 from J, leaving 6 bases between them. Germline CDR1 and CDR2: MNHEY and SVGAGI. The CDR3 protein is CASSYGGSTDTQYF. The CDR3 DNA is TGTGCCAGCAGTTACGGCGGGAGCACAGATACGCAGTATTTT.